These 28 T cell receptor gamma chains were sequenced from one sample in a study of Vδ1+ human thymocytes. These receptors are not linked to any known antigen. RNA was extracted from the cells and then reverse transcribed. Pooled V-gene forward primers with one constant-region reverse primer generated the CDR3 amplicons by multiplex PCR. TCRdb fed the multiplex PCR reads into CATT to redo clone calling. This sample has tens of thousands of gamma-chain clones, with around a fifth found just once. Study outcomes and limitations: Thymic TRG and TRD repertoires appeared highly polyclonal.

Sequenced input: Vdelta1+ gamma-delta thymocytes from the thymus. Subset: FACS-sorted CD3+ TCRalphabeta- TCRVdelta1+ TCRVdelta2- thymocytes. The source of these receptors is a boy under two years old who had congenital heart surgery.

To note about this clone: The identical CDR3 is also encoded by other nucleotide sequences in the sample. The chain carries TRGV4 and TRGJ1 or TRGJ2. Germline lookup yields CDR1 EGSTGY and CDR2 YDSYTSSV. After removal of 6 bases from V and 1 base from J, the junction contained 3 bases not matched to a gene. The CDR3 sequence is 12 residues long. CDR3 sequence (DNA): TGTGCCACCTGGACTAATTATTATAAGAAACTCTTT. Translating it yields CATWTNYYKKLF.

Only a few counts were recorded for this clone. The V call is TRGV9, the J call TRGJ1 or TRGJ2. V shed 3 bases and J 12 bases; nucleotides not matched to a gene: 8. This CDR3 has 11 amino acids. Looked up from germline, CDR1 is GITISATS and CDR2 is ISYDGTV (reference sequence). For the CDR3, the DNA is TGTGCCTTGTGGGAGCTCTGGGTGAAACTCTTT. It translates to CALWELWVKLF.

V is TRGV5 and J is TRGJ1 or TRGJ2. There are 14 residues in the CDR3. The junction had 10 bases not matched to a gene; V was cut back by 0 bases and J by 8 bases. Germline CDR1 reads VINAFY; CDR2 reads YDVSNSKD. The CDR3 reads CATWDRRVRDKKLF. Written as DNA, the CDR3 is TGTGCCACCTGGGACAGGCGGGTCCGGGATAAGAAACTCTTT.

A single count supports this clone. The rearrangement links TRGV9 to TRGJ1 or TRGJ2. The CDR3 has 9 amino acids. V was pared by 0 bases and J by 16 bases, with 3 bases of the junction left unmatched. Germline V lookup: CDR1 GITISATS, CDR2 ISYDGTV (reference sequence). The DNA of the CDR3 is TGTGCCTTGTGGGAGGTGATTCTCTTT. Amino acid sequence: CALWEVILF.

For this clone: Other DNA sequences in this sample translate to the same CDR3. This chain joins TRGV9 and TRGJ1 or TRGJ2. V dropped 1 base and J dropped 3; count of bases not matched to a gene: 3. Germline assignment: CDR1 GITISATS and CDR2 ISYDGTV (reference sequence). The CDR3 loop spans 13 amino acids. The CDR3 loop reads CALWEVVYYKKLF. CDR3 nucleotide sequence: TGTGCCTTGTGGGAGGTTGTTTATTATAAGAAACTCTTT.

Remarks on this clone: Germline is not matched at one junction end, which may reflect a read error. V gene TRGV8 combines with J gene TRGJ1 or TRGJ2. The CDR3 has 12 residues. Germline lookup yields CDR1 VENAVY and CDR2 YDSYNSRV. CDR3 residues: CATWEDYHKKLF. CDR3 coding DNA: TGTGCCACCTGGGAGGATTATCATAAGAAACTCTTT.

Of note for this clone: This CDR3 is also generated by other DNA sequences in the sample. The V gene is TRGV9, the J gene TRGJ1 or TRGJ2. The CDR3 extends over 14 amino acids. CDR1 and CDR2 (germline): GITISATS, ISYDGTV (reference sequence). Trimming cost V 0 bases and J 3 bases; bases outside gene matches: 5. CDR3 loop: CALWEVQGYYKKLF. DNA of the CDR3: TGTGCCTTGTGGGAGGTGCAGGGTTATTATAAGAAACTCTTT.

This clone is deemed medium-sized. The V and J genes are TRGV2 and TRGJ1 or TRGJ2. Per germline, CDR1 EGSNGY and CDR2 YDSYNSKV. V lost 3 bases to trimming and J lost 6 bases; unmatched junction nucleotides: 2. This CDR3 is 11 amino acids long. This chain's CDR3 is CATWDRYKKLF. The DNA of the CDR3 is TGTGCCACCTGGGACCGTTATAAGAAACTCTTT.

The chain is built from TRGV2 and TRGJP2. Trimming at V came to 4 bases and at J to 1 base, leaving 6 bases not matched to a gene. Germline V gene lookup returns CDR1 EGSNGY and CDR2 YDSYNSKV. CDR3 length: 15 amino acids. The CDR3 spells CATWERFSSDWIKTF. In DNA, the CDR3 is TGTGCCACCTGGGAACGATTTAGTAGTGATTGGATCAAGACGTTT.

A few counts support this clone. The gene calls are TRGV5 and TRGJ1 or TRGJ2. Germline trimming cut 2 bases from V and 10 bases from J; bases unmatched to any gene: 8. CDR3 size: 12 residues. In germline, CDR1 is VINAFY, CDR2 YDVSNSKD. CDR3 amino acids: CATWDIKGKKLF. For the CDR3, the DNA is TGTGCCACCTGGGACATAAAGGGGAAGAAACTCTTT.

V usage is TRGV9 and J usage is TRGJP. The germline CDR1 and CDR2 sequences are GITISATS and ISYDGTV (reference sequence). The CDR3 sequence is 18 residues long. The ends lost 1 base at V and 7 bases at J; junction bases unmatched: 10. CDR3 bases: TGTGCCTTGTGGGAGGTCTACCCTCGGGAGTTGGGCAAAAAAATCAAGGTATTT. It yields the protein CALWEVYPRELGKKIKVF.

The chain recombines TRGV2 with TRGJ1 or TRGJ2. This CDR3 region has 16 residues. V shed 0 bases and J 3 bases; nucleotides not matched to a gene: 11. Germline V gene sequence: CDR1 EGSNGY, CDR2 YDSYNSKV. CDR3 DNA: TGTGCCACCTGGGACGGGCTCAAGGGGGGTTATTATAAGAAACTCTTT. Translating gives CATWDGLKGGYYKKLF.

In its sample, this clone was seen a few times. The J gene is TRGJ1 or TRGJ2, the V gene TRGV8. V shed 4 bases and J 8 bases; nucleotides not matched to a gene: 5. The CDR3 loop spans 11 amino acids. Germline loops: CDR1 VENAVY, CDR2 YDSYNSRV. The CDR3 loop is CATWEFDKKLF. CDR3 DNA: TGTGCCACCTGGGAGTTCGATAAGAAACTCTTT.

Concerning this clone: Other DNA sequences of this sample code for an identical CDR3. The chain couples TRGV2 to TRGJ1 or TRGJ2. The V and J ends lost 0 bases and 7 bases, in that order; junction bases with no gene match: 6. The CDR3 length is 13 residues. From germline, CDR1 is EGSNGY and CDR2 YDSYNSKV. The CDR3: CATWDGLGYKKLF. The CDR3 region has the DNA TGTGCCACCTGGGACGGGCTTGGGTATAAGAAACTCTTT.

The rearrangement uses TRGV9 and TRGJ1 or TRGJ2. V was pared by 2 bases and J by 0 bases, with 4 bases of the junction left unmatched. This CDR3 spans 14 amino acids. Per germline, CDR1 GITISATS and CDR2 ISYDGTV (reference sequence). The CDR3 sequence: CALWEDRNYYKKLF. The CDR3 nucleotides are TGTGCCTTGTGGGAGGACCGGAATTATTATAAGAAACTCTTT.

This clone was seen more than once but under ten times. Other DNA sequences in this specimen translate into the identical CDR3. J is TRGJ1 or TRGJ2 and V is TRGV3. The length of the CDR3 is 12 residues. The V segment lost 1 base and the J segment 7 bases; nucleotides outside the gene matches: 4. Germline V CDR1 and CDR2: VTNTFY, YDVSTARD (reference sequence). The DNA for the CDR3 is TGTGCCACCTGGGACAGCGGGTATAAGAAACTCTTT. Translated: CATWDSGYKKLF.

This clone was detected only a few times. In the same sample, other DNA sequences code for this CDR3. The V call is TRGV9, the J call TRGJ1 or TRGJ2. V lost 0 bases and J lost 7; bases outside the gene matches: 6. The CDR3 is 13 residues long. Germline V gene sequence: CDR1 GITISATS, CDR2 ISYDGTV (reference sequence). The CDR3 is CALWEVLRYKKLF. DNA of the CDR3: TGTGCCTTGTGGGAGGTGCTTAGGTATAAGAAACTCTTT.

On this clone: The junction does not match germline at one end; this may be a read error. The rearrangement uses TRGV2 and TRGJ1 or TRGJ2. Germline values: CDR1 EGSNGY, CDR2 YDSYNSKV. The CDR3 is made up of 15 amino acids. The CDR3 nucleotides read TGTGCCACCTGGGACGGGCCAGGGAATGATTATAAGAAACTCTTT. It yields the protein CATWDGPGNDYKKLF.

This clone occurred a few times. V is TRGV8 and J is TRGJ1 or TRGJ2. V was pared by 3 bases and J by 4 bases, with 9 bases of the junction left unmatched. In germline, CDR1 is VENAVY, CDR2 YDSYNSRV. The CDR3 is 14 amino acids. This chain's CDR3 is CATWDPFIYYKKLF. The CDR3 DNA reads as TGTGCCACCTGGGATCCGTTCATATATTATAAGAAACTCTTT.

This clone turned up a few times. The chain joins TRGV2 to TRGJ1 or TRGJ2. Germline CDR1 is EGSNGY and CDR2 is YDSYNSKV. The CDR3 spans 14 residues. With V trimmed by 3 bases and J by 5 bases, 10 bases remained unmatched. The CDR3 nucleotides are TGTGCCACCTGGGACAGGCAGATCCATTATAAGAAACTCTTT. This encodes CATWDRQIHYKKLF.

This clone appeared a few times. At one end the junction does not follow the germline gene, possibly because of a read error. This chain connects TRGV5 to TRGJP. The CDR3 sequence is 18 residues long. Germline assignment: CDR1 VINAFY and CDR2 YDVSNSKD. CDR3 sequence reads: CATWDLTGQELGKKIKVF. Written as DNA, the CDR3 is TGTGCCACCTGGGACCTCACCGGGCAGGAGTTGGGCAAAAAAATCAAGGTATTT.

As for this clone: The same CDR3 also results from other DNA sequences found in this sample. The rearrangement uses TRGV4 and TRGJ1 or TRGJ2. Germline V gene data show CDR1 as EGSTGY and CDR2 as YDSYTSSV. V shed 0 bases, J shed 4 bases, and the junction held 6 bases outside the gene matches. The CDR3 contains 14 residues. CDR3 DNA: TGTGCCACCTGGGATGGGCCAGGGTATTATAAGAAACTCTTT. This encodes CATWDGPGYYKKLF.

This clone was seen a handful of times. The gene calls are TRGV9 and TRGJ1 or TRGJ2. Germline trimming cut 0 bases from V and 11 bases from J; bases unmatched to any gene: 16. Germline assignment: CDR1 GITISATS and CDR2 ISYDGTV (reference sequence). The CDR3 totals 15 residues. CDR3 nucleotide sequence: TGTGCCTTGTGGGAGGTGCGGTGGAGGGTCGGGCAGAAACTCTTT. It translates to CALWEVRWRVGQKLF.

A few counts support this clone. Being one base from a much bigger clone, this may be a read error. V gene TRGV3 combines with J gene TRGJ1 or TRGJ2. Germline V gene sequence: CDR1 VTNTFY, CDR2 YDVSTARD (reference sequence). V shed 1 base and J 0 bases; nucleotides not matched to a gene: 3. This CDR3 contains 14 residues. The CDR3 region is CATWDSRNYYKKLF. DNA of the CDR3: TGTGCCACCTGGGACAGCCGGAATTATTATAAGAAACTCTTT.

The rearrangement joins TRGV5 to TRGJ1 or TRGJ2. The CDR3 length is 15 residues. Germline lookup yields CDR1 VINAFY and CDR2 YDVSNSKD. Germline trimming cut 6 bases from V and 0 bases from J; bases unmatched to any gene: 11. The CDR3 spells CATWTPSLNYYKKLF. DNA for the CDR3: TGTGCCACCTGGACCCCATCCTTGAATTATTATAAGAAACTCTTT.

This clone has just a few counts. The chain employs TRGV2 and TRGJ1 or TRGJ2. This CDR3 is built from 13 residues. With V trimmed by 4 bases and J by 6 bases, 9 bases remained unmatched. Germline-derived CDR1 and CDR2 are EGSNGY and YDSYNSKV. CDR3 protein: CATWERDRYKKLF. CDR3 coding DNA: TGTGCCACCTGGGAGCGAGACCGTTATAAGAAACTCTTT.

The rearrangement uses TRGV8 and TRGJ1 or TRGJ2. In germline, CDR1 is VENAVY, CDR2 YDSYNSRV. The J segment lost 10 bases and the V segment lost 0 bases, leaving 9 bases of the junction unmatched. The CDR3 loop spans 13 amino acids. The CDR3 is CATWDRAQPKKLF. DNA for the CDR3: TGTGCCACCTGGGATAGGGCGCAGCCCAAGAAACTCTTT.

This chain connects TRGV3 to TRGJP2. The CDR3 totals 15 residues. CDR1 and CDR2 (germline): VTNTFY, YDVSTARD (reference sequence). V was pared by 0 bases and J by 5 bases, with 6 bases of the junction left unmatched. CDR3 nucleotides: TGTGCCACCTGGGACAGGCCGGTGAGTGATTGGATCAAGACGTTT. Translation: CATWDRPVSDWIKTF.